This is a list of T cell receptor beta chains from one sample in a study of cytomegalovirus exposure and HLA in healthy donors. Assay used: immunoSEQ multiplex PCR; TCRdb lists only in-frame clones, some missing. Here the sample spans 220,000 or so clones, 70% to 90% being singletons. The sample was PBMCs. These receptors were collected from a woman between 18 and 30 years old in good health and CMV-seronegative. Both conserved end residues are part of each CDR3. D genes are given only for firm matches. A row's size may be missing; if present it is once, few, many or a size class.

NA	TRBV29-1	TRBJ1-2	TRBD1	TGCAGCGTTGAACACAGGGGGGAAGGCTACACCTTC	CSVEHRGEGYTF
NA	TRBV6-6	TRBJ2-3	TRBD2	TGTGCCAGCAGTTACACAGGACTAGCGGGAGCAGATACGCAGTATTTT	CASSYTGLAGADTQYF
NA	TRBV5-1	TRBJ2-7	TRBD2	TGCGCCAGCAGCCCGGGACTAGCGGGAGCTGGCGAGCAGTACTTC	CASSPGLAGAGEQYF
NA	TRBV30	TRBJ2-2	NA	TGTGCCTGGAGTTGGCAAGCCCCTGACACCGGGGAGCTGTTTTTT	CAWSWQAPDTGELFF
NA	TRBV6-1	TRBJ1-1	NA	TGTGCCAGCAGTGAATTGGGATCAAACACTGAAGCTTTCTTT	CASSELGSNTEAFF
NA	TRBV6-4	TRBJ1-2	TRBD1	TGTGCCAGCAGTGAGGGCGCGCAGGGGGCTCGCTACACCTTC	CASSEGAQGARYTF
NA	TRBV12-2	TRBJ2-2	NA	TGTGCAAGTCGCTCCCACGCGGGCGGGGAGCTGTTTTTT	CASRSHAGGELFF
few	TRBV11-1	TRBJ2-6	NA	TGTGCCAGCAGCTTCTACAGGGCCGGGGCCAACGTCCTGACTTTC	CASSFYRAGANVLTF
NA	TRBV5-6	TRBJ2-5	TRBD2	TGTGCCAGCAGCCAGGGACTAGCGGGAGGGCGAGGGGAGACCCAGTACTTC	CASSQGLAGGRGETQYF
NA	TRBV6-6	TRBJ2-1	TRBD1	TGTGCCAGCAGGACCAAGGGACAGGGGAACGAAAATGAGCAGTTCTTC	CASRTKGQGNENEQFF
once	TRBV7-8	TRBJ1-5	NA	TGTGCCAGCAGCTTAGACTATCAGCCCCAGCATTTT	CASSLDYQPQHF
NA	TRBV29-1	TRBJ1-1	TRBD1	TGCAGCGTCTCGGACAGGGAATTGGGTATGGCTTTCTTT	CSVSDRELGMAFF
NA	TRBV2	TRBJ1-3	TRBD1	TGTGCCAGCATCATGACAGGGTCTGGAAACACCATATATTTT	CASIMTGSGNTIYF
few	TRBV2	TRBJ2-7	NA	TGTGCCAGCACCCCCAGGCGGGAGCAGTACTTC	CASTPRREQYF
NA	TRBV7-8	TRBJ1-2	TRBD1	TGTGCCAGCAGCCTGCCCGCCGGGACAGGGGGGGGCTACACCTTC	CASSLPAGTGGGYTF
NA	TRBV10-1	TRBJ2-1	NA	TGCGCCAGCAGTGAGTCGTTCGCTAGATTCGATGAGCAGTTCTTC	CASSESFARFDEQFF
once	TRBV6-5	TRBJ1-1	NA	TGTGCCAGCAGTTACTCTGCCAGGGGTCGCACTGAAGCTTTCTTT	CASSYSARGRTEAFF
NA	TRBV7-2	TRBJ2-1	TRBD2	TGTGCCAGCCTACCGGGACTAGAAGTCAATGAGCAGTTCTTC	CASLPGLEVNEQFF
NA	TRBV5-6	TRBJ2-3	NA	TGTGCCAGCAGCTTGGAACGCCTGGACACAGATACGCAGTATTTT	CASSLERLDTDTQYF
NA	TRBV30	TRBJ1-4	TRBD1	TGTGCCTGGAGTACCGACAGGGTCCGGAATGAAAAACTGTTTTTT	CAWSTDRVRNEKLFF
NA	TRBV6-5	TRBJ1-1	TRBD1	TGTGCCAGCAGTTACGGGACAGGGAAGGTGAACACTGAAGCTTTCTTT	CASSYGTGKVNTEAFF
NA	TRBV19	TRBJ2-1	TRBD1	TGTGCCAGTAGTATCCCCAGGGGGCCGTACAATGAGCAGTTCTTC	CASSIPRGPYNEQFF
NA	TRBV4-2	TRBJ1-5	NA	TGTGCCAGCAGCCAAGATCGGGACACGTTCAATCAGCCCCAGCATTTT	CASSQDRDTFNQPQHF
NA	TRBV6-5	TRBJ1-3	TRBD1	TGTGCCAGCAGTTACAGACAGGGGGCCTTT	CASSYRQGAF
once	TRBV6-1	TRBJ1-2	NA	TGTGCCAGCAGTGAAGCCAGAGGCTACACCTTC	CASSEARGYTF
NA	TRBV30	TRBJ1-1	NA	TGTGCCTGGAGTGTGGAGGGGTGGAGTACTGAAGCTTTCTTT	CAWSVEGWSTEAFF
NA	TRBV30	TRBJ2-5	TRBD1	TGTGCCTGGGGTCCCGGGACAGGGCAAGAGACCCAGTACTTC	CAWGPGTGQETQYF
NA	TRBV2	TRBJ2-2	TRBD2	TGTGCCAGCAGTATTCGGACTAGCGCGAACACCGGGGAGCTGTTTTTT	CASSIRTSANTGELFF
NA	TRBV28	TRBJ2-3	NA	TGTGCCAGCAGCCCCGGTGGTAGCGGCACAGATACGCAGTATTTT	CASSPGGSGTDTQYF
NA	TRBV30	TRBJ2-7	NA	TGTGCCTGGAGGCGTTCCTACGAGCAGTACTTC	CAWRRSYEQYF
NA	TRBV7-3	TRBJ2-5	TRBD2	TGTGCCAGCAGCTCAACCGGGACTAGGCAAGAGACCCAGTACTTC	CASSSTGTRQETQYF
NA	TRBV5-1	TRBJ1-1	NA	TGCGCCAGCTCCTTGGAGGGGAGGGACACTGAAGCTTTCTTT	CASSLEGRDTEAFF
NA	TRBV18	TRBJ2-7	TRBD1	TGTGCCAGCACCCCTGGACAGGAGTTGACCTACGAGCAGTACTTC	CASTPGQELTYEQYF
NA	TRBV10-3	TRBJ1-2	NA	TGTGCCATCAGTGTGATGATCGGGGGCTACACCTTC	CAISVMIGGYTF
many	TRBV2	TRBJ1-4	NA	TGTGCCAGCAGCATAAACAGGGCAACTAATGAAAAACTGTTTTTT	CASSINRATNEKLFF
once	TRBV2	TRBJ1-2	NA	TGTGCCAGCAAGGCAGGAATACTTATAGGCTACACCTTC	CASKAGILIGYTF
once	TRBV2	TRBJ1-3	NA	TGTGCCAGCAGTGAGGCGGGGTTCTCTGGAAACACCATATATTTT	CASSEAGFSGNTIYF
NA	TRBV6-5	TRBJ1-2	TRBD1	TGTGCCAGCAGCCCCCGACAGGGCAATGGCTACACCTTC	CASSPRQGNGYTF
NA	TRBV6-5	TRBJ2-3	NA	TGTGCCAGCAGTTCACGGGGCCGAACGGCGGATACGCAGTATTTT	CASSSRGRTADTQYF
once	TRBV11-2	TRBJ2-1	NA	TGTGCCAGCAGCTTAGATCGGGAAAGGAGGCAGTTCTTC	CASSLDRERRQFF
NA	TRBV7-3	TRBJ2-1	TRBD2	TGTGCCAGCAGCTCCGAAGGACGAGCGGGGGGGTACAATGAGCAGTTCTTC	CASSSEGRAGGYNEQFF
NA	TRBV15	TRBJ2-7	TRBD1	TGTGCCACCAGCAGAGCTTCGGACAGGGCCTACGAGCAGTACTTC	CATSRASDRAYEQYF
NA	TRBV5-4	TRBJ2-7	TRBD2	TGTGCCAGCAGCTCAAGGACTAGCGGGAGACCCCACGAGCAGTACTTC	CASSSRTSGRPHEQYF
once	TRBV2	TRBJ2-1	NA	TGTGCCAGCAGTGATCGGCCAAGGGATGAGCAGTTCTTC	CASSDRPRDEQFF
once	TRBV5-1	TRBJ2-2	TRBD1	TGCGCCAGCAGCTTACAGGGGAATACGGTGACCGGGGAGCTGTTTTTT	CASSLQGNTVTGELFF
NA	TRBV6-5	TRBJ2-1	TRBD1	TGTGCCACAGGGGGTGGGCAGGTCCACTACAATGAGCAGTTCTTC	CATGGGQVHYNEQFF